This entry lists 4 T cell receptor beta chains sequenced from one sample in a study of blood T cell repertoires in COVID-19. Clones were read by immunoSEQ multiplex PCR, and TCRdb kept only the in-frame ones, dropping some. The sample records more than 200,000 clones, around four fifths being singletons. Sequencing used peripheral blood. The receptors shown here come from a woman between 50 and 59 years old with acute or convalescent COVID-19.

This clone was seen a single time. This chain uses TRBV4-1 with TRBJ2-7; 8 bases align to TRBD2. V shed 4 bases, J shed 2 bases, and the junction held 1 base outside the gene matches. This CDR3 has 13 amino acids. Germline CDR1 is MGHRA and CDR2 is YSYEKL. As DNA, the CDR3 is TGCGCCAGCAGCCCGGGGGGGCCCTACGAGCAGTACTTC. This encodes CASSPGGPYEQYF.

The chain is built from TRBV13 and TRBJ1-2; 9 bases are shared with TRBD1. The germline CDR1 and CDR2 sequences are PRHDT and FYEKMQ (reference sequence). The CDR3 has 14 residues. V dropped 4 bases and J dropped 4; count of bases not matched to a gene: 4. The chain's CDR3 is CASSSGQGGYGYTF. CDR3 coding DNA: TGTGCCAGCAGCTCGGGACAGGGTGGCTATGGCTACACCTTC. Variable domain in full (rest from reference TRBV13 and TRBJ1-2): AAGVIQSPRHLIKEKRETATLKCYPIPRHDTVYWYQQGPGQDPQFLISFYEKMQSDKGSIPDRFSAQQFSDYHSELNMSSLELGDSALYFCASSSGQGGYGYTFGSGTRLTVV.

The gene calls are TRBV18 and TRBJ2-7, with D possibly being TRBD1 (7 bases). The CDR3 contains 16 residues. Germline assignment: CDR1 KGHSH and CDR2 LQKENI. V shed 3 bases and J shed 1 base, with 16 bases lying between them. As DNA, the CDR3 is TGTGCCAGCTCACCGGGTTGGGGGGACAGTTCCTACGAGCAGTACTTC. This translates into CASSPGWGDSSYEQYF.

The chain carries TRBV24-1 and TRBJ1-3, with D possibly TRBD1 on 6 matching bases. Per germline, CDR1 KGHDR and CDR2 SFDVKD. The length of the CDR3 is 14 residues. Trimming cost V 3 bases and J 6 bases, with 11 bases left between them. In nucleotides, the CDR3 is TGTGCCACCAGTGATCCTGGGACAAAAAACACCATATATTTT. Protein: CATSDPGTKNTIYF.